This T cell receptor beta chain is drawn from a study of response to subunit inactivated influenza vaccine. Study observations and caveats: Few additional T cells are recruited per seasonal influenza vaccination, authors suggested.

V lost 3 bases and J lost 2, with 15 bases in between. From germline, CDR1 is MNHEY and CDR2 SMNVEV (reference sequence). This CDR3 spans 16 amino acids. About this clonotype itself: Its antigen is unknown.

TCRdb reprocessed the RT-PCR reads with MiXCR, giving one entry per CDR3 protein. In the table there are hundreds of thousands of distinct CDR3 sequences, about 25% of which are singletons. The sequence was obtained from a man aged 50 or older who received an inactivated influenza vaccine. This sample comprised CD4+ T cells sorted from PBMCs, obtained around 5 days after vaccination. The chain combines TRBV27 with TRBJ2-3; a possible D gene is TRBD1 (6 bases). CDR3: CASSFGGTTYTDTQYF. The CDR3 DNA sequence: TGTGCCAGCAGTTTTGGGGGCACCACCTACACAGATACGCAGTATTTT.